Below, one T cell receptor (beta chain) is given with its context. This receptor's antigen is unknown. There are no base qualities to consult, and no much larger clone falls within one base. The receptor library was made with the immunoSEQ multiplex PCR assay. TCRdb provides this immuneACCESS table in a form limited to in-frame rearrangements. Some clones are lacking; in checked studies, under half of them reflect an unresolved V gene, and why the rest are absent is not known. The sample data list 60,000 or so clones, and around 89% of these were observed just once. Together, the top ten hold roughly 2.5% of the sample. This sample was included in a study of T cell changes during pregnancy in multiple sclerosis (dated by TCRdb to between 2018 and 2021). For the wider study: In women with multiple sclerosis, the researchers looked at how the T cell repertoire shifted as pregnancy progressed.

The CDR3 has 15 amino acids, counting the end cysteine and phenylalanine. Kept here is only the CDR3 DNA, which spans 45 bases and is read in frame from base 1. V drops 0 bases and J drops 2 bases, leaving 8 bases in between. CDR1 is given as SGHVS and CDR2 as FNYEAQ, both from the germline V gene. The input for sequencing was peripheral blood, taken in the first trimester of pregnancy. The origin of this receptor is a female donor with multiple sclerosis, enrolled in a pregnancy study. The V and J segments used are TRBV7-6 and TRBJ1-5, with the D gene uncertain. The CDR3 amino acid sequence is: CASSLATGGNQPQHF. The DNA reads TGTGCCAGCAGCTTAGCGACGGGAGGCAATCAGCCCCAGCATTTT.